This T cell receptor beta chain was identified in a study of blood T cells in healthy people across ages. Findings and caveats of the study: Underestimates were what the diversity estimates from one million T cells were considered to be. No one knew whether donors had CMV, which possibly confounded expanded clonotype changes. A greater number of naive CD4+ cells and higher diversity distinguished long-lived donors from aged donors.

About this clonotype itself: Its antigen is not known.

Samples each yielded at least 5.5 micrograms of total RNA. With a J-beta primer mix and a sample-barcoded 5' primer, a second PCR ran about 6 to 11 cycles. MiXCR, applied by TCRdb to the 5' RACE reads, yields one record per CDR3 protein. The repertoire holds roughly 1,800,000 distinct CDR3 sequences, with 49% as singletons. The CDR3 is made up of 16 amino acids. Germline lookup yields CDR1 SGDLS and CDR2 YYNGEE. The sample taken for sequencing was blood. This chain uses TRBV9 with TRBJ2-4; D gene uncertain. The DNA matches TRBJ2-7 better at its end, which makes the J call doubtful. This sequence was found in a woman aged 40 to 55 in good health. The CDR3 loop is CASSVGLDGRYYEQYF. DNA of the CDR3: TGTGCCAGCAGCGTTGGGCTTGACGGAAGATACTACGAGCAGTACTTC.